These 30 T cell receptor beta chains were sequenced from one sample in a study of blood T cells in healthy people across ages. Primers used in a second PCR of about 7 to 12 cycles were a sample-barcoded 5' primer and a J-beta primer mix. Via MiXCR, TCRdb re-called the 5' RACE reads, giving one row per CDR3 protein. The repertoire holds hundreds of thousands of distinct CDR3 sequences, with around 62% as singletons. The sample was blood. The receptor source for this set is a man aged 25-40 years in good health.

This clonotype was observed a handful of times. The V call is TRBV7-3, the J call TRBJ2-5; no reliable D call. Germline V lookup: CDR1 SGHTA, CDR2 FQGTGA. The V and J ends lost 4 bases and 5 bases respectively, with 11 bases between them. The CDR3 spans 13 residues. Here the CDR3 DNA reads TGTGCCAGCAGCTACACCAATTCCGAGACCCAGTACTTC. This sequence encodes CASSYTNSETQYF. Full variable domain (remainder filled in from reference TRBV7-3 and TRBJ2-5): GAGVSQTPSNKVTEKGKYVELRCDPISGHTALYWYRQSLGQGPEFLIYFQGTGAADDSGLPNDRFFAVRPEGSVSTLKIQRTERGDSAVYLCASSYTNSETQYFGPGTRLLVL.

This chain joins TRBV9 and TRBJ1-2, with TRBD1 identical over 8 bases. CDR1 SGDLS and CDR2 YYNGEE come from the germline V gene. The CDR3 consists of 15 residues. The V gene end was trimmed by 2 bases and the J gene end by 8 bases; junction bases not matched to a gene: 11. This CDR3 reads CASSVSVETGEGYTF. CDR3 nucleotides: TGTGCCAGCAGCGTCTCAGTTGAGACAGGGGAAGGCTACACCTTC.

The genes are TRBV4-2 and TRBJ2-7; 10 bases agree with TRBD1. The CDR3 extends over 16 amino acids. Losses at the gene ends were 3 bases for V and 5 bases for J; bases not matched to a gene: 10. Per germline, CDR1 LGHNA and CDR2 YNFKEQ. CDR3 loop: CASSQEIGQGGNEQYF. The CDR3 bases are TGTGCCAGCAGCCAGGAAATAGGACAGGGGGGAAACGAGCAGTACTTC.

V and J are TRBV13 and TRBJ2-5, with D possibly matching TRBD1 (6 bases). Germline lookup yields CDR1 PRHDT and CDR2 FYEKMQ (reference sequence). Trimming removed 7 bases from V and 2 bases from J, with 14 bases in between. The CDR3 length is 14 residues. This chain's CDR3 is CASIRRTVQETQYF. The DNA of the CDR3 is TGTGCCAGCATCCGCCGGACAGTTCAAGAGACCCAGTACTTC.

This clonotype was recorded once. The gene calls are TRBV6-2 or TRBV6-3 and TRBJ2-2, with 7 bases lining up with TRBD1. The CDR3 is made up of 15 amino acids. Germline V gene lookup returns CDR1 MNHEY and CDR2 SVGEGT. Losses at the gene ends were 5 bases for V and 3 bases for J; bases not matched to a gene: 6. In DNA form, the CDR3 reads TGTGCCAGCAGTCCCCCCAGGGGGTACACCGGGGAGCTGTTTTTT. Translating gives CASSPPRGYTGELFF.

The V and J genes are TRBV30 and TRBJ2-7; 8 bases fit TRBD2. The CDR3 length is 13 residues. The junction had 6 bases not matched to a gene; V was cut back by 4 bases and J by 4 bases. Germline V lookup: CDR1 GTSNPN, CDR2 SVGIG (reference sequence). The CDR3 reads CAWTGGGKYEQYF. The CDR3, as DNA: TGTGCCTGGACGGGCGGGGGGAAATACGAGCAGTACTTC.

The chain joins TRBV6-6 to TRBJ1-2; the match to TRBD1 covers 9 bases. The V gene end was trimmed by 6 bases and the J gene end by 0 bases; junction bases not matched to a gene: 2. Germline CDR1 is MNHNY and CDR2 is SVGAGI (reference sequence). There are 14 residues in the CDR3. CDR3 sequence reads: CASSRTGANYGYTF. The CDR3 DNA sequence: TGTGCCAGCAGCAGGACAGGGGCTAACTATGGCTACACCTTC.

This sequence joins TRBV7-9 and TRBJ1-5; TRBD1 matches 7 bases. Trimming at V came to 2 bases and at J to 4 bases, leaving 20 bases not matched to a gene. Germline V lookup: CDR1 SEHNR, CDR2 FQNEAQ (reference sequence). There are 20 residues in the CDR3. CDR3 DNA: TGTGCCAGCAGCTTATATTTTGGGACAGACATAATGGGGGGAAATCAGCCCCAGCATTTT. Translating it yields CASSLYFGTDIMGGNQPQHF.

This clonotype occurred a few times. The chain couples TRBV20-1 to TRBJ1-2, with unresolved D. V was clipped by 2 bases and J by 4 bases, with 11 bases between them. CDR3 length equals 13 residues. Germline lookup yields CDR1 DFQATT and CDR2 SNEGSKA (reference sequence). The CDR3 sequence: CSARWEGGYGYTF. CDR3 bases: TGCAGTGCTAGATGGGAGGGAGGCTATGGCTACACCTTC.

The rearrangement joins TRBV12-3 or TRBV12-4 to TRBJ2-3, with D possibly TRBD1 on 6 matching bases. The CDR3 spans 14 residues. V gave up 3 bases and J gave up 6 bases, with 13 bases separating them. The DNA of the CDR3 is TGTGCCAGCAGTTTGACAGGTTCAGGGGATACGCAGTATTTT. It yields the protein CASSLTGSGDTQYF.

The genes are TRBV9 and TRBJ2-6, with a possible D match to TRBD1 (6 bases). This CDR3 is built from 17 residues. The germline V and J ends were trimmed by 2 bases and 0 bases, with 12 bases remaining between them. Per the germline V gene, CDR1 is SGDLS and CDR2 is YYNGEE. CDR3 sequence: CASSVGMGASGANVLTF. CDR3 coding DNA: TGTGCCAGCAGCGTTGGGATGGGGGCCTCTGGGGCCAACGTCCTGACTTTC.

A few counts support this clonotype. The chain carries TRBV15 and TRBJ2-7; 9 bases match TRBD1. The CDR3 loop spans 14 amino acids. Per germline, CDR1 LNHNV and CDR2 YYDKDF (reference sequence). With V trimmed by 5 bases and J by 6 bases, 8 bases remained unmatched. The CDR3 reads CATSRRDRDPEQYF. The DNA of the CDR3 is TGTGCCACCAGCCGACGGGACAGGGATCCCGAGCAGTACTTC.

The chain is built from TRBV2 and TRBJ2-2; 8 bases agree with TRBD2. CDR1 is SNHLY, CDR2 FYNNEI, per germline. The CDR3 length is 16 residues. The trim removed 1 base at V and 4 bases at J, leaving 5 bases unmatched. Written as DNA, the CDR3 is TGTGCCAGCAGTGAAGGGGTGCTAGCGGGCACCGGGGAGCTGTTTTTT. Its protein is CASSEGVLAGTGELFF.

V is TRBV9 and J is TRBJ1-1; D might be TRBD1 (5 bases). The CDR3 spans 16 residues. Looked up from germline, CDR1 is SGDLS and CDR2 is YYNGEE. The V end was cut by 6 bases, the J end by 0 bases, with 18 bases between. The CDR3 reads CASTKGNSLMNTEAFF. DNA for the CDR3: TGTGCCAGCACAAAGGGGAACAGCCTAATGAACACTGAAGCTTTCTTT.

V usage is TRBV9 and J usage is TRBJ2-3; D may be TRBD1 (5 bases). V lost 1 base and J 4 bases, leaving 10 bases between the germline ends. The CDR3 extends over 14 amino acids. The germline CDR1 and CDR2 sequences are SGDLS and YYNGEE. CDR3 sequence (DNA): TGTGCCAGCAGCGTACAGGGTAGGCCAGATACGCAGTATTTT. Translated, it gives CASSVQGRPDTQYF.

V and J are TRBV14 and TRBJ1-1; TRBD1 aligns across 9 bases. V shed 5 bases, J shed 8 bases, and the junction held 6 bases outside the gene matches. From germline, CDR1 is SGHDN and CDR2 FVKESK. The CDR3 contains 13 residues. The CDR3: CASSTTGGAEAFF. The CDR3, as DNA: TGTGCCAGCAGCACTACAGGGGGCGCGGAAGCTTTCTTT.

This chain joins TRBV7-2 and TRBJ2-1; D gene uncertain. Germline CDR1 is SGHTA and CDR2 is FQGNSA. Trimming removed 1 base at V and 8 bases at J, with 9 bases between. The CDR3 runs 13 residues. The CDR3 nucleotides are TGTGCCAGCAGCTTAGGTCGGGTCGATGAGCAGTTCTTC. Residues: CASSLGRVDEQFF.

The chain has TRBV5-1 and TRBJ2-4; either TRBD1 or TRBD2 may supply D (5 bases each). The J call may be mistaken, given a closer DNA end match to TRBJ2-7. The CDR3 loop spans 15 amino acids. Germline assignment: CDR1 SGHRS and CDR2 YFSETQ. The chain's CDR3 is CASSFSAGTTYEQYF. CDR3 nucleotide sequence: TGCGCCAGCAGCTTTTCGGCCGGGACCACCTACGAGCAGTACTTC.

The gene calls are TRBV7-2 and TRBJ2-3; 7 bases are shared with TRBD2. Germline loops: CDR1 SGHTA, CDR2 FQGNSA. This CDR3 is built from 17 residues. Losses at the gene ends were 0 bases for V and 0 bases for J; bases not matched to a gene: 6. The CDR3 DNA sequence: TGTGCCAGCAGCTTAGCGGGAGGGTGGGCTAGCACAGATACGCAGTATTTT. Protein: CASSLAGGWASTDTQYF.

The chain employs TRBV5-1 and TRBJ1-1, with TRBD1 matching 9 bases. Germline loops: CDR1 SGHRS, CDR2 YFSETQ. V lost 0 bases and J lost 5; bases outside the gene matches: 5. This CDR3 spans 15 amino acids. The CDR3 loop is CASSLVGQGRTEAFF. CDR3 coding DNA: TGCGCCAGCAGCTTGGTGGGACAGGGACGGACTGAAGCTTTCTTT. Full variable domain (remainder filled in from reference TRBV5-1 and TRBJ1-1): KAGVTQTPRYLIKTRGQQVTLSCSPISGHRSVSWYQQTPGQGLQFLFEYFSETQRNKGNFPGRFSGRQFSNSRSEMNVSTLELGDSALYLCASSLVGQGRTEAFFGQGTRLTVV.

The chain employs TRBV4-3 and TRBJ2-5; a weak D match, TRBD2 (6 bases). This CDR3 spans 15 amino acids. Germline assignment: CDR1 LGHNA and CDR2 YSLEER. V was clipped by 0 bases and J by 5 bases, with 13 bases between them. The CDR3 DNA is TGCGCCAGCAGCCAAGATCGGGGGAGGCCGGAGACCCAGTACTTC. Protein sequence: CASSQDRGRPETQYF.

J is TRBJ2-5 and V is TRBV20-1, with D possibly being TRBD1 (6 bases). Germline V gene data show CDR1 as DFQATT and CDR2 as SNEGSKA (reference sequence). The V end was cut by 1 base, the J end by 13 bases, with 19 bases between. The CDR3 contains 13 residues. The CDR3 loop is CSARGTVGSRWYF. The CDR3 DNA reads as TGCAGTGCTAGAGGGACAGTTGGGTCTCGCTGGTACTTC.

This sequence joins TRBV25-1 and TRBJ1-2; tentative D call: TRBD1 (6 bases). CDR3 length: 15 residues. The V end was cut by 5 bases, the J end by 3 bases, with 16 bases between. Germline V gene data show CDR1 as MGHDK and CDR2 as SYGVNS. CDR3 sequence (DNA): TGTGCCAGCAGTATAACAGGGATGGCTTACTATGGCTACACCTTC. Translated: CASSITGMAYYGYTF.

The rearrangement links TRBV25-1 to TRBJ2-7, with D maybe TRBD1 (6 bases). This CDR3 comprises 15 residues. V lost 4 bases and J 2 bases, leaving 15 bases between the germline ends. Germline V gene lookup returns CDR1 MGHDK and CDR2 SYGVNS. The CDR3 loop is CASSVSYRDPYEQYF. In DNA form, the CDR3 reads TGTGCCAGCAGTGTATCATACAGGGACCCCTACGAGCAGTACTTC.

This clonotype was detected only once. A much more abundant neighbour one base away suggests this may be a read error. This chain uses TRBV7-2 with TRBJ2-4; D is tentatively TRBD1 or TRBD2 (5 bases each). Trimming removed 3 bases from V and 13 bases from J, with 22 bases in between. This CDR3 contains 15 residues. Looked up from germline, CDR1 is SGHTA and CDR2 is FQGNSA. The CDR3 sequence: CASSFVGDLQEIQYF. The CDR3 coding sequence is TGTGCCAGCAGCTTTGTGGGGGACCTCCAAGAGATCCAGTACTTC.

This chain joins TRBV12-3 or TRBV12-4 and TRBJ2-1, with D perhaps being TRBD1 or TRBD2 (5 bases each). Between the trimmed V and J ends, which lost 7 bases and 3 bases, there was a span of 16 bases. The CDR3 is made up of 15 amino acids. CDR3 bases: TGTGCCAGCACCTCGGGACGGAGATTCTACAATGAGCAGTTCTTC. Translated, it gives CASTSGRRFYNEQFF.

V is TRBV12-3 or TRBV12-4 and J is TRBJ1-6; D not certain. The CDR3 consists of 14 residues. The ends were cut back, 3 bases at V and 7 bases at J, with 10 bases in the middle. DNA of the CDR3: TGTGCCAGCAGTTTGATCAGCTTGAATTCACCCCTCCACTTT. It specifies CASSLISLNSPLHF.

This clonotype came up a few times. This chain joins TRBV12-3 or TRBV12-4 and TRBJ1-4, with D tentatively TRBD1 (5 bases). The CDR3 length is 14 residues. Trimming shortened V by 3 bases and J by 8 bases, and 13 bases separated the two germline ends. The CDR3 DNA is TGTGCCAGCAGTTTTGAAGGGGACGGCGAAAAACTGTTTTTT. This encodes CASSFEGDGEKLFF.

This chain uses TRBV6-1 with TRBJ2-1; D ambiguous. The ends were cut back, 10 bases at V and 7 bases at J, with 8 bases in the middle. Germline V gives CDR1 MNHNS, CDR2 SASEGT. CDR3 length: 10 residues. The CDR3 loop reads CAILGNEQFF. CDR3 DNA: TGTGCCATCCTGGGGAATGAGCAGTTCTTC.

This clonotype turned up a few times. The chain has TRBV28 and TRBJ2-7; D gene uncertain. This CDR3 has 15 residues. Germline CDR1 MDHEN, CDR2 SYDVKM. The V end was cut by 3 bases, the J end by 0 bases, with 12 bases between. The chain's CDR3 is CASSFMFLSSYEQYF. As DNA, the CDR3 is TGTGCCAGCAGTTTCATGTTTCTTAGCTCCTACGAGCAGTACTTC.